This T cell receptor (beta chain) came from a study of T cell changes during pregnancy in multiple sclerosis. TCRdb's table, derived via immunoSEQ multiplex PCR, lists solely in-frame clones and lacks some. The sample contains approximately 39,000 clones, 90% of which appear only once. Looked up from germline, CDR1 is SGHAT and CDR2 is FQNNGV. The CDR3 length is 15 residues. V was clipped by 7 bases and J by 4 bases, with 16 bases between them. The V and J genes are TRBV11-2 and TRBJ2-2, with a tentative D call TRBD2 (7 bases). The sequence came from a female donor with multiple sclerosis, enrolled in a pregnancy study. The source material was CD4+ T cells from peripheral blood mononuclear cells, sampled in the second trimester of pregnancy. This chain's CDR3 is CASNHRGAGTGELFF. The CDR3 DNA is TGTGCCAGCAACCACCGGGGGGCAGGCACCGGGGAGCTGTTTTTT.